The text below deals with one T cell receptor beta chain. This clone is large (0.1 to 1%). Its antigen is still unknown. Base qualities are not recorded, but no much larger clone differs from it by a single base. This record belongs to a study of tissue T cells after allogeneic stem cell transplantation (dated by TCRdb to between 2021 and 2022). In the study overall: Every GVHD patient received a graft from a donor; a handful of grafts were unmodified and three were CD34-selected to deplete T cells. If a tissue had multiple samples, a pathologist reviewed H&E sections so that samples with histologically apparent lymphocytes got priority for sequencing. Using research autopsies of patients with and without GVHD, plus mouse models of GVHD, the study profiled TCR beta repertoires across many tissues. The human part of the study was a prospective observational study with no blinding and no randomization.

V ends up 6 bases short and J 9 bases short, with an unmatched junction base count of 5. The CDR3, from cysteine to phenylalanine, totals 13 residues. Only the CDR3 DNA stays, 39 bases, in frame from base 1. Via the germline V gene (reference sequence), CDR1 is MNHEY and CDR2 SMNVEV. Receptors were amplified or captured by the immunoSEQ multiplex PCR assay. TCRbeta CDR3 sequencing was done by Adaptive Biotechnologies at survey depth, reporting CDR3 sequences, V/J genes, productive frequency and template counts. TCR beta CDR3 regions were amplified from genomic DNA instead of RNA. The published analysis was carried out like this. Jensen-Shannon divergence was used to quantify pairwise repertoire overlap between tissues, with a value of 1 indicating complete divergence and a value of 0 indicating identical repertoires. Tissues were clustered by single-linkage agglomerative hierarchical clustering of pairwise JSD values and displayed as dendrograms. GLIPH2 was run on all patient samples with simulation_depth 1000, kmer_min_depth 3, cdr3_length_cutoff 8, keeping groups with more than two unique CDR3s. A standardized tissue-overlap score was generated by extrapolating Jaccard GLIPH-group overlap across patients to a standard repertoire size of 1000 clones. To look at how diversity was associated with clinical or experimental variables, linear mixed-effect models were used, with tissue treated as a fixed effect and individual treated as a random effect. This immuneACCESS table, as held by TCRdb, lists in-frame sequences with V and J called but not all clones. Of the missing ones, under half trace to an unresolved V gene in checked studies; the others have no known cause. Clone size and V and J calls were adopted from that table, with D and trimming inferred from the DNA. Within this sample are roughly 2,800 clones, with less than 80% of them counted one time only. The ten largest make up 16% of the sample.

Here is what the overall study found, with its caveats: Only a few T cell clones appeared in more than one patient, yet motif-based clustering showed tissue-specific repertoire signatures that were shared between patients. In both patients and mice, only a limited portion of the TCR repertoire detected in tissues was captured by blood and spleen T cells. The patient cohort was small and clinically heterogeneous, and sampling depth was acknowledged as a limitation. Which tissue TCRs were alloreactive or antigen-specific was not determined in the study, and some clones might have been persisting host cells. Within patients, how anatomically similar tissues were was a major factor shaping TCR repertoire composition, regardless of disease or transplant status.

The time point label of this sample denotes: human tissue collected at research (rapid) autopsy. Seven or eight adult allo-HCT recipients with steroid-refractory GVHD were prospectively enrolled in a research-autopsy study over a three-year period. All GVHD patients had gastrointestinal GVHD and received several lines of GVHD-directed therapy; five also had skin involvement. After a median post-mortem interval of roughly 8.9 hours, the autopsy tissues collected included GI sites spanning esophagus to rectum, along with liver, skin and lymphoid organs including spleen. Each autopsy specimen was bisected, with one portion flash-frozen in liquid nitrogen and the remainder formalin-fixed, and the outer muscle layers of GI specimens were removed. Genomic DNA was extracted from frozen tissues using the Mag-Bind Blood & Tissue DNA HDQ 96 Kit on a Chemagic 360 or the DNeasy Blood & Tissue Kit. Because of concern about red blood cell contamination, extracted DNA was further purified using the Genomic DNA Clean & Concentrator-25 kit.

Rearrangement joined TRBV27 to TRBJ1-6; 7 of the junction bases match TRBD1. The sample was ascending colon tissue, taken at autopsy. This receptor was taken from a male patient over 55 with steroid-refractory graft-versus-host disease after an allogeneic stem cell transplant. A transplant means some T cells may be of graft donor rather than patient origin. DNA sequence: TGTGCCAGCAGGAACAGGGGAGGTTCACCCCTCCACTTT. It translates as CASRNRGGSPLHF.